This T cell receptor beta chain is from a study of blood T cell repertoires in COVID-19. About the study: COVID-19 samples, acute and convalescent, were from the United States, Italy and Spain. In each case, the material was cDNA or gDNA derived from T cells, B-cell-depleted T cells, or PBMCs.

V was clipped by 6 bases and J by 2 bases, with 14 bases between them. CDR3 length equals 15 residues. Germline V gene lookup returns CDR1 MDHEN and CDR2 SYDVKM. Methods used by the authors: Amplified reference gene primers provided the basis for estimating nucleated cell counts. Clones were read by immunoSEQ multiplex PCR, and TCRdb kept only the in-frame ones, dropping some. D and trimming come from the DNA, and the V and J calls and clone size come from that table. The table shows roughly 96,000 clones, with 82% occurring only once. The sample taken for sequencing was peripheral blood. The sequence derives from a man aged 80 or over with acute or convalescent COVID-19. The chain links TRBV28 to TRBJ1-5; D unresolved. DNA for the CDR3: TGTGCCAGCAGCCTATTCCGAGGCGGCAATCAGCCCCAGCATTTT. Translation: CASSLFRGGNQPQHF.